This T cell receptor beta chain appears in the sequencing data of a study of blood T cell repertoires in COVID-19. Overall study: Specimens from acute and convalescent COVID-19 originated in the United States, Italy and Spain. PBMCs, B-cell-depleted T cells, or T cells were the source of the cDNA or gDNA that made up the material.

V gave up 2 bases and J gave up 3 bases; unmatched junction bases: 3. The CDR3 contains 15 residues. Germline V gene lookup returns CDR1 LGHNT and CDR2 FRNRAP. Produced via immunoSEQ multiplex PCR; TCRdb's table is partial and in-frame only. The sample lists more than 200,000 clones; around 88% were seen once. This sequence joins TRBV12-5 and TRBJ2-1; TRBD1 agrees at 8 bases. This sequence was found in a man under 40 with active or convalescent COVID-19. The sample was peripheral blood. In DNA, the CDR3 is TGTGCTAGTGGTTTGTTACAGGGGGACTACAATGAGCAGTTCTTC. This sequence encodes CASGLLQGDYNEQFF.